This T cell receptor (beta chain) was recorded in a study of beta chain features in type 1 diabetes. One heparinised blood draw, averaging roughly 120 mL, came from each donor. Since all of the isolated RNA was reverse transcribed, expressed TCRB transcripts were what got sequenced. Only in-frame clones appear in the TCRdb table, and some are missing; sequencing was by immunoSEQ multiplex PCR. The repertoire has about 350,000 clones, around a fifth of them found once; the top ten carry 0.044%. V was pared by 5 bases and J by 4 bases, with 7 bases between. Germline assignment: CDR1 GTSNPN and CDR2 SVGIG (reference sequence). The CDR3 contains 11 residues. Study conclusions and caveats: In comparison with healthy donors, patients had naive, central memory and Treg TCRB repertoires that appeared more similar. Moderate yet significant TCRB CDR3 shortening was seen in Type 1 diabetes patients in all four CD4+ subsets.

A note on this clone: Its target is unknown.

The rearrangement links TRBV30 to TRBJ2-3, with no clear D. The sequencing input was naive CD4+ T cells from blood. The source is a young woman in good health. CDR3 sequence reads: CAWGVADTQYF. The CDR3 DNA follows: TGTGCCTGGGGAGTAGCAGATACGCAGTATTTT.